The 3 T cell receptor beta chains reported below all come from one sample, sequenced in a study of yellow fever vaccine responses in identical twins. TCRdb re-analysed the RT-PCR reads in MiXCR, keeping a single row per CDR3 protein. The table includes 20,000 to 25,000 distinct CDR3 sequences, more than 60% detected once. The sequences come from T cells from blood (PBMCs), unsorted or a sorted subset (not recorded which), collected before or after yellow fever vaccination (not recorded which). The source of these receptors is a young woman who received the yellow fever vaccine.

This clonotype has only a few counts. The rearrangement uses TRBV9 and TRBJ1-1; D uncertain. The CDR3 has 15 amino acids. Germline CDR1 SGDLS, CDR2 YYNGEE. With 3 bases removed from V and 1 base from J, the gap between germline ends came to 13 bases. The CDR3 reads CASSESSGGNTEAFF. The CDR3 region has the DNA TGTGCCAGCAGCGAATCATCGGGAGGGAACACTGAAGCTTTCTTT.

The rearrangement uses TRBV3-1 and TRBJ2-5; the match to TRBD2 covers 8 bases. Germline V lookup: CDR1 LGHDT, CDR2 YNNKEL (reference sequence). This CDR3 contains 15 residues. The J segment lost 1 base and the V segment lost 6 bases, leaving 7 bases of the junction unmatched. The CDR3 loop reads CASSLTSAIQETQYF. Written as DNA, the CDR3 is TGTGCCAGCAGTCTGACTAGCGCGATCCAAGAGACCCAGTACTTC.

The rearrangement uses TRBV3-1 and TRBJ1-6; D is possibly TRBD1 (5 bases). There are 14 residues in the CDR3. Trimming took 3 bases from V and 8 from J, leaving 11 bases between them. CDR1 and CDR2 from the germline V gene are LGHDT and YNNKEL (reference sequence). The CDR3 region has the DNA TGTGCCAGCAGCCATTTAGCCAGGGATTCACCCCTCCACTTT. Protein sequence: CASSHLARDSPLHF.